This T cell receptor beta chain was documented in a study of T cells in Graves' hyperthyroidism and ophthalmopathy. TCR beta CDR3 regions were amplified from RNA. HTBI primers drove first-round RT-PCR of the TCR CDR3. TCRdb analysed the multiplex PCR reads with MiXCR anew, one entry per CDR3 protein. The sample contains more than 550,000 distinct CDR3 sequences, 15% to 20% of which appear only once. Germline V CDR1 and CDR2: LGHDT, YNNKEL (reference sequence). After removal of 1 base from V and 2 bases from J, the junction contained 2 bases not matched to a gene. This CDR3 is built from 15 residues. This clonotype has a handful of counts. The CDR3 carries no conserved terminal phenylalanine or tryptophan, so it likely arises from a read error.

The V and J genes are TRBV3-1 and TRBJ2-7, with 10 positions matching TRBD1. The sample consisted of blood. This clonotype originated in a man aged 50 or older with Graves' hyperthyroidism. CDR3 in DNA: TGTGCCAGCAGCCAAGTGGGACAGGGGACCTACGAGCAGTACCTC. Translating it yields CASSQVGQGTYEQYL.